This TCR beta chain comes out of a study of blood T cell repertoires in COVID-19. Study context: The United States, Italy and Spain supplied acute and convalescent COVID-19 samples. PBMCs, B-cell-depleted T cells, or T cells were the source of the cDNA or gDNA that made up the material.

Per the original methods: Reference gene primers were amplified, and this amplification served to estimate nucleated cell counts. Produced via immunoSEQ multiplex PCR; TCRdb's table is partial and in-frame only. The DNA gave D and trimming, while V, J and clone size come from that table. Of roughly 480,000 clones listed, roughly 89% were seen once; the top ten hold approximately 0.9%. Germline V gene data show CDR1 as LNHDA and CDR2 as SQIVND (reference sequence). The CDR3 spans 15 residues. V was cut by 6 bases and J by 3 bases, with 16 bases left in between. Seattle patients were enrolled during active infection and followed longitudinally.

This TCR came from a man between 18 and 29 years old with COVID-19, enrolled during active disease. This rearrangement joins TRBV19 to TRBJ2-3, with D perhaps matching TRBD1 (6 bases). The sample comprised peripheral blood. In nucleotides, the CDR3 is TGTGCCAGTAGCATACAGGGACACAAGACAGATACGCAGTATTTT. It is translated as CASSIQGHKTDTQYF.